The rows below give T cell receptor beta chains drawn from one sample of a study of T-cell reconstitution after alpha-beta-depleted transplantation in children. TCRdb fed the PCR reads into MiXCR, producing one record per CDR3 protein. The sample holds hundreds of thousands of distinct CDR3 sequences, around 19% seen once. The sample was PBMCs from the stem cell graft donor, taken from the stem cell graft. Receptors were obtained from a human donor who donated a stem cell graft to a child with acute lymphoblastic leukemia. Each CDR3 is given with its conserved first and last residue.

13 | TRBV19 | CASSGWGTGELFF
13 | TRBV27 | CASSYSGLYEQYF
16 | TRBV9 | CASSPSAGPGTDTQYF
14 | TRBV29-1 | CSVVEGLGWNEQFF
13 | TRBV12-3/TRBV12-4 | CATMGSSDNEQFF
14 | TRBV29-1 | CSSFKVREDYGYTF
13 | TRBV12-3/TRBV12-4 | CASSHQQVSEAFF
14 | TRBV9 | CASSEAGSGETQYF
15 | TRBV20-1 | CSARGLSGVTLEQFF
17 | TRBV5-5 | CASSSRGQGASITEAFF
15 | TRBV5-5 | CASSWEPNNYNEQFF
12 | TRBV20-1 | CSAPKSYNEQFF
18 | TRBV18 | CASSPPGTGTGLNEKLFF
14 | TRBV20-1 | CSARADRVNSPLHF
12 | TRBV5-1 | CASSLDGYEQYF
15 | TRBV11-2 | CASSPGLAGYTEQFF
15 | TRBV5-4 | CASSLSWTTYNEQFF
15 | TRBV19 | CASSITDLGGDTQYF
15 | TRBV5-1 | CASSPGGDTDYEQYF
15 | TRBV3-1 | CASSQEAGGSYEQYF
13 | TRBV6-5 | CASSRGPGQPQHF
15 | TRBV7-9 | CASSQRTGANTEAFF
16 | TRBV3-1 | CASSLDYNRKFYEQYF
13 | TRBV14 | CASSPRTGGEQFF
16 | TRBV6-1 | CASNPHMIATNEKLFF
14 | TRBV5-1 | CASSWTTGSYEQYF
16 | TRBV20-1 | CSAAPGLAVLGETQYF
12 | TRBV7-9 | CASSRTNQPQHF
14 | TRBV6-2/TRBV6-3 | CASQTSGRLNEQFF
13 | TRBV24-1 | CATSDPWRSEQFF
14 | TRBV3-1 | CASRLSGTAETQYF
16 | TRBV27 | CASSLSARYSNQPQHF
13 | TRBV4-1 | CASERGVGETQYF
15 | TRBV7-9 | CASSLARGGGTEAFF
15 | TRBV1 | CSVERGGTGANVLTF
14 | TRBV18 | CASCKAGGQETQYF
13 | TRBV6-5 | CASSYSLGSEAFF
15 | TRBV6-5 | CASSYSGQGAREQYF
14 | TRBV12-3/TRBV12-4 | CASSSGGLNQPQHF
16 | TRBV9 | CASSVGVAGDTGELFF
14 | TRBV5-1 | CASSRGTGGFEQYF
15 | TRBV5-1 | CASSSYRDNTGELFF
19 | TRBV20-1 | CSARGSSGSMEGTYNEQFF
13 | TRBV15 | CATNRGMNNEQFF
16 | TRBV4-2 | CASSQAHGATNEKLFF
15 | TRBV7-7 | CASSLRGQNQETQYF
16 | TRBV12-3/TRBV12-4 | CASSRLAGAPMYEQYF
14 | TRBV29-1 | CSVEPRSYTDTQYF